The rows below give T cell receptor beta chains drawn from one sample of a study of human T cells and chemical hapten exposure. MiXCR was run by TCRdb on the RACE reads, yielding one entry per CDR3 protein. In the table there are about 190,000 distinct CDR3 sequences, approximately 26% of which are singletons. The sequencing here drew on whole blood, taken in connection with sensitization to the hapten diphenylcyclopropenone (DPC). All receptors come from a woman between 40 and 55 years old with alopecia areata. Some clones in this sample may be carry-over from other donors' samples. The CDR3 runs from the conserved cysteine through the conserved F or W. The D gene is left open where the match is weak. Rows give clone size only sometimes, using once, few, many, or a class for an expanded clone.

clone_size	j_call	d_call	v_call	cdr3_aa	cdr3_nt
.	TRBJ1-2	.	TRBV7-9	CASGDRNYGYTF	TGTGCCAGCGGCGACAGGAACTATGGCTACACCTTC
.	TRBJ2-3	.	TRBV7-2	CASSLSQADTQYF	TGTGCCAGCAGCTTAAGCCAGGCAGATACGCAGTATTTT
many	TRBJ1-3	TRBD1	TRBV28	CASSPGGSGNTIYF	TGTGCCAGCAGTCCAGGGGGGTCTGGAAACACCATATATTTT
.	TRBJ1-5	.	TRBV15	CATSREGMGQPQHF	TGTGCCACCAGCAGAGAGGGGATGGGTCAGCCCCAGCATTTT
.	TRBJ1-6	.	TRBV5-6	CASSLVGRGSSPLHF	TGTGCCAGCAGCTTGGTAGGGCGAGGAAGTTCACCCCTCCACTTT
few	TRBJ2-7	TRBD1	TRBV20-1	CSARQLRGRLGEQYF	TGCAGTGCTAGACAACTTAGGGGGCGATTAGGCGAGCAGTACTTC
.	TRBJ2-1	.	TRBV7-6	CASSFANREEQFF	TGTGCCAGCAGCTTCGCTAATAGGGAGGAGCAGTTCTTC
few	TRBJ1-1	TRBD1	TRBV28	CASSSGQGSTEAFF	TGTGCCAGCAGTAGTGGACAGGGTAGCACTGAAGCTTTCTTT
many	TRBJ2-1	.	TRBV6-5	CASRKSGEQFF	TGTGCCAGCAGGAAAAGCGGTGAGCAGTTCTTC
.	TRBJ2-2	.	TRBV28	CASSPYRGQGRTGELFF	TGTGCCAGCAGTCCCTATCGAGGGCAGGGTAGGACCGGGGAGCTGTTTTTT
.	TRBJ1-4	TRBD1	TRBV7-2	CASSVRTGSGEKLFF	TGTGCCAGCAGCGTCCGGACAGGGTCGGGGGAAAAACTGTTTTTT
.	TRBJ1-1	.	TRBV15	CATSEEDTEAFF	TGTGCCACCAGCGAAGAGGACACTGAAGCTTTCTTT
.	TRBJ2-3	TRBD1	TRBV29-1	CSVWDRGAVSTDTQYF	TGCAGCGTGTGGGACAGGGGGGCTGTAAGCACAGATACGCAGTATTTT
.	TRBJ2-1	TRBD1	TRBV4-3	CASSPDPTDRGNEQFF	TGCGCCAGCAGCCCTGACCCTACGGACAGGGGAAATGAGCAGTTCTTC
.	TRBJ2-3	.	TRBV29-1	CSQGRGPSTDTQYF	TGCAGCCAGGGGCGGGGCCCCAGCACAGATACGCAGTATTTT
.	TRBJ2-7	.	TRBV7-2	CASSTPGSLRAYEQYF	TGTGCCAGCAGCACTCCCGGGTCTCTGAGGGCCTACGAGCAGTACTTC
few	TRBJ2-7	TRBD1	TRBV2	CASSEALGTVYF	TGTGCCAGCAGTGAAGCGCTTGGGACAGTGTACTTC
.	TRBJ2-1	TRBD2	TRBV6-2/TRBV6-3	CASNSGTSGSRQFF	TGTGCCAGCAATTCCGGGACTAGCGGGAGTAGGCAGTTCTTC
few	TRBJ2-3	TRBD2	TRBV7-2	CASSLVAGVSTDTQYF	TGTGCCAGCAGCTTAGTAGCGGGGGTTAGCACAGATACGCAGTATTTT
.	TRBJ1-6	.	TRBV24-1	CATSDSRYPEAPLHF	TGTGCCACCAGTGATTCCAGGTACCCAGAGGCACCCCTCCACTTT
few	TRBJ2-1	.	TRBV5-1	CASTSTRSNEQFF	TGCGCCAGCACGTCGACTAGATCTAATGAGCAGTTCTTC
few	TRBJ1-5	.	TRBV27	CASSSIDGGHSNQPQHF	TGTGCCAGCAGTTCAATAGACGGCGGGCATAGCAATCAGCCCCAGCATTTT
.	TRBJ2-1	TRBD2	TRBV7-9	CASSPGLVRDGEQFF	TGTGCCAGCAGCCCAGGACTAGTCCGGGACGGTGAGCAGTTCTTC
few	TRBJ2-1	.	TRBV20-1	CSASKWSNEQFF	TGCAGTGCTAGCAAGTGGAGCAATGAGCAGTTCTTC
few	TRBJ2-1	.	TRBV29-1	CSVGGPGAYNEQFF	TGCAGCGTAGGCGGGCCGGGGGCCTACAATGAGCAGTTCTTC
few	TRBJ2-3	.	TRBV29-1	CSVVRGSDTQYF	TGCAGCGTTGTCCGCGGTTCGGATACGCAGTATTTT
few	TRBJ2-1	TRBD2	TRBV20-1	CSARKSSGSQISYNEQFF	TGCAGTGCTAGGAAGTCGAGCGGGAGCCAGATCTCCTACAATGAGCAGTTCTTC
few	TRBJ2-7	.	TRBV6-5	CASSSAAGEQYF	TGTGCCAGCAGTTCCGCCGCGGGGGAGCAGTACTTC
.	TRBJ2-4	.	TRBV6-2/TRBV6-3	CASSYPGTSAKNIQYF	TGTGCCAGCAGTTACCCCGGGACTTCCGCCAAAAACATTCAGTACTTC
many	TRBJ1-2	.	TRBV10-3	CAISETGWGYGYTF	TGTGCCATCAGTGAGACCGGGTGGGGCTATGGCTACACCTTC
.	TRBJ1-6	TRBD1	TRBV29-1	CSVGGTGGSPLHF	TGCAGCGTTGGGGGGACAGGGGGATCACCCCTCCACTTT
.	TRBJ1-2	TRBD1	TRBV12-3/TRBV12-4	CATVGQPNGYTF	TGTGCCACGGTGGGACAGCCTAATGGCTACACCTTC
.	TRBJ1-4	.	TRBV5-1	CASSGDINEKLFF	TGCGCCAGCAGCGGGGACATTAATGAAAAACTGTTTTTT
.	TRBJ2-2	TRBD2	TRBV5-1	CASSNSGRGTGELFF	TGCGCCAGCAGCAATAGCGGGAGAGGGACCGGGGAGCTGTTTTTT
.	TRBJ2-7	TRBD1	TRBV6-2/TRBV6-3	CASSSAGTGGYEQYF	TGTGCCAGCAGTTCCGCCGGGACAGGGGGGTACGAGCAGTACTTC
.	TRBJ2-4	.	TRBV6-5	CASSYSGPEKGNIQYF	TGTGCCAGCAGTTACTCGGGCCCTGAGAAGGGCAACATTCAGTACTTC
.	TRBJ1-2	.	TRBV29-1	CSVEGGRLAGYTF	TGCAGCGTTGAAGGGGGGCGCCTGGCAGGCTACACCTTC